This TCR beta chain was profiled in a study of regulatory T cells in long-lasting Graves disease. Study summary: Persistent Graves' disease denoted over 5 years of antithyroid drugs plus positive TSH receptor antibodies. Findings of the study overall: Persistent disease favored TRBV28, TRBJ1-2 and TRBJ2-5. Analyses excluded thyroid tissue, covering peripheral blood alone.

Time point given: persistent/refractory GD, antithyroid drugs over 5 years with positive TRAb. TCR sequences were obtained from RNA taken from PBMCs. Construction of TCR beta libraries relied on iRepertoire HTBI primers and on Arm-PCR targeting CDR3 regions. Per the original methods: Identified segments across samples numbered roughly 62 TRBV and about 13 TRBJ. TCRdb re-analysed the multiplex PCR reads in MiXCR, keeping a single row per CDR3 protein. The V and J calls come from TCRdb's annotation, not from the publication. The sample carries about 470,000 distinct CDR3 sequences, 20% to 25% recorded once. V was shortened by 0 bases and J by 8 bases, with 13 bases between the two germline ends. CDR3 length equals 14 residues. Germline V gene data show CDR1 as LGHDT and CDR2 as YNNKEL (reference sequence). As to this clonotype: As yet, its antigen is unknown.

The receptor was derived from a female donor with Graves disease. Source: peripheral blood mononuclear cells (PBMCs), taken when the disease was refractory, from a patient treated with antithyroid drugs. V gene TRBV3-1 combines with J gene TRBJ1-2; D not resolved. The CDR3 loop reads CASSQDSPGGGYTF. CDR3 nucleotides: TGTGCCAGCAGCCAAGATTCTCCGGGAGGAGGCTACACCTTC.